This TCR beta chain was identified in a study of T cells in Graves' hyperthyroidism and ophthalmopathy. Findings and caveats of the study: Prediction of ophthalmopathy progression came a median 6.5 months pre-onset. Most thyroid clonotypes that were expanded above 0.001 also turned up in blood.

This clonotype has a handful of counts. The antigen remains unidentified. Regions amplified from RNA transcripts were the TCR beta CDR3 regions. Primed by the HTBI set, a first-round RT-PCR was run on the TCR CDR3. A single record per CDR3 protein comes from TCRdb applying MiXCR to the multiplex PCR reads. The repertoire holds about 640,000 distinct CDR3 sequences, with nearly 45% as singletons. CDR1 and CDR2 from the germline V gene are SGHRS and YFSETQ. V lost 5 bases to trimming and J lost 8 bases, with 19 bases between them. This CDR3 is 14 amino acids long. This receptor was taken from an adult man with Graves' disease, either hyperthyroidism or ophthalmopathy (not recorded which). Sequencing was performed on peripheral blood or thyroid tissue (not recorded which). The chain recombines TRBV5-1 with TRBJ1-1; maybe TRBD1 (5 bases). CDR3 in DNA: TGCGCCAGCAGTCCTTTCGGGGCCTTCAACGAAGCTTTCTTT. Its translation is CASSPFGAFNEAFF.